The following is a T cell receptor (beta chain) sequence with its context. Its antigen is unidentified. Sequencing targeted expressed TCRB transcripts, as all isolated RNA had been reverse transcribed. Data came from immunoSEQ multiplex PCR; TCRdb stores just in-frame clones and leaves some out. The sample lists some 640,000 clones; more than 13% were seen once. This sample stems from a study of beta chain features in type 1 diabetes. Overall study: Healthy donors and patients had similar age, gender and cell yields. Study outcomes and limitations: Patients' naive, central memory and regulatory TCRB repertoires appeared more alike than those of healthy donors. All four CD4+ subsets of Type 1 diabetes patients contained TCRB CDR3s that were moderately but significantly shorter. Insertion counts at VDJ junctions were lower in type 1 diabetes patients, who also showed more deletions there.

The CDR3 is made up of 16 amino acids. Germline CDR1 is SGHDN and CDR2 is FVKESK. V was shortened by 1 base and J by 5 bases, with 14 bases between the two germline ends. Each donor gave one heparinised blood draw averaging around 120 mL. Sequenced: naive CD4+ T cells from blood. The chain has TRBV14 and TRBJ2-2, with D maybe TRBD1 (6 bases). This TCR was sampled from a man aged 18 to 29 with type 1 diabetes. CDR3 loop: CASSQVRTVRTGELFF. The DNA of the CDR3 is TGTGCCAGCAGCCAAGTTCGGACAGTGCGAACCGGGGAGCTGTTTTTT. The full variable domain, in which reference TRBV14 and TRBJ2-2 provide the parts outside the CDR3, is EAGVTQFPSHSVIEKGQTVTLRCDPISGHDNLYWYRRVMGKEIKFLLHFVKESKQDESGMPNNRFLAERTGGTYSTLKVQPAELEDSGVYFCASSQVRTVRTGELFFGEGSRLTVL.